Shown below are 22 T cell receptor beta chains from a single sample sequenced in a study of lymphopenia after photon versus proton radiotherapy. Profiled with immunoSEQ multiplex PCR; TCRdb holds only in-frame clones, not every one. The sample consists of about 62,000 clones, 75% to 90% of them appearing once. The sequences come from peripheral blood, collected from a patient treated with proton-based radiotherapy. The origin of the receptors is an older man with esophageal cancer.

The chain carries TRBV4-3 and TRBJ1-2, with 7 bases that match TRBD1. The CDR3 is made up of 13 amino acids. V lost 0 bases and J lost 8; bases outside the gene matches: 3. Germline V gene sequence: CDR1 LGHNA, CDR2 YSLEER. CDR3 sequence: CASSQEQGRGYTF. The CDR3 DNA sequence: TGCGCCAGCAGCCAAGAACAGGGGCGGGGCTACACCTTC.

This chain joins TRBV11-2 and TRBJ2-5; tentative D call: TRBD1 (6 bases). There are 14 residues in the CDR3. CDR1 and CDR2 (germline): SGHAT, FQNNGV. Trimming cost V 7 bases and J 0 bases, with 12 bases left between them. The CDR3 is CASTRDKYQETQYF. CDR3 sequence (DNA): TGTGCCAGCACCCGGGACAAGTACCAAGAGACCCAGTACTTC.

The chain links TRBV5-4 to TRBJ2-7; D is ambiguous. The CDR3 runs to 12 residues. Trimming shortened V by 4 bases and J by 3 bases, and 8 bases separated the two germline ends. Germline V CDR1 and CDR2: SGHNT, YYREEE (reference sequence). The chain's CDR3 is CASSATNYEQYF. CDR3 in DNA: TGTGCCAGCAGCGCCACTAACTACGAGCAGTACTTC.

This clone appeared once. The rearrangement joins TRBV29-1 to TRBJ2-4, with 7 bases lining up with TRBD1. This CDR3 has 11 residues. Germline loops: CDR1 SQVTM, CDR2 ANQGSEA. The V segment lost 7 bases and the J segment 7 bases; nucleotides outside the gene matches: 4. The CDR3 protein is CSAADRNIQYF. For the CDR3, the DNA is TGCAGCGCCGCGGACAGGAACATTCAGTACTTC.

This clone was seen only once. The V and J genes are TRBV6-1 and TRBJ2-7; TRBD1 is a possible D gene (5 bases). The V gene's germline CDR1 is MNHNS and CDR2 SASEGT. The CDR3 runs to 14 residues. V was clipped by 7 bases and J by 4 bases, with 17 bases between them. The CDR3 region has the DNA TGTGCCAGCAAAAGAGACAGCCCCAAATACGAGCAGTACTTC. It codes for CASKRDSPKYEQYF.

The rearrangement joins TRBV19 to TRBJ2-2; D is possibly TRBD2 (6 bases). Deletions cut 3 bases from V and 1 base from J, with 12 bases between. CDR1 and CDR2 (germline): LNHDA, SQIVND (reference sequence). This CDR3 has 16 amino acids. CDR3 region: CASSMEGDWNTGELFF. As DNA, the CDR3 is TGTGCCAGTAGTATGGAGGGCGATTGGAACACCGGGGAGCTGTTTTTT.

The CDR3 DNA reads TGTGCCAGCAGCTTAAGGGGACAGGGAATAGATGAGCAGTTCTTC. Translated, it gives CASSLRGQGIDEQFF. The chain employs TRBV7-3 and TRBJ2-1; 9 bases align to TRBD1. The CDR3 length is 15 residues. V dropped 1 base and J dropped 8; count of bases not matched to a gene: 6. The V gene's germline CDR1 is SGHTA and CDR2 FQGTGA.

This clone was picked up a small number of times. The gene calls are TRBV11-2 and TRBJ2-3; D is undetermined. Germline CDR1 is SGHAT and CDR2 is FQNNGV. CDR3 length: 12 amino acids. The V gene lost 3 bases and the J gene lost 4 bases, with 5 bases spanning the gap. The CDR3 nucleotides are TGTGCCAGCAGCTTCCGTTCAGATACGCAGTATTTT. The encoded protein is CASSFRSDTQYF.

A single count supports this clone. The chain uses TRBV5-1 and TRBJ1-4; weak D call: TRBD1 (6 bases). The CDR3 extends over 16 amino acids. V lost 5 bases to trimming and J lost 3 bases, with 17 bases between them. Germline V gives CDR1 SGHRS, CDR2 YFSETQ. CDR3 region: CASSLIGGQANEKLFF. The CDR3 coding sequence is TGCGCCAGCAGTCTAATTGGGGGGCAGGCTAATGAAAAACTGTTTTTT.

This clone has more than one count but fewer than ten. The chain employs TRBV9 and TRBJ2-1; D is tentatively TRBD1 or TRBD2 (6 bases each). Germline CDR1 reads SGDLS; CDR2 reads YYNGEE. The CDR3 has 15 amino acids. Trimming took 4 bases from V and 8 from J, leaving 19 bases between them. The CDR3 nucleotides read TGTGCCAGCAGCCCCACCGGGGGCCCCTTGGATGAGCAGTTCTTC. It encodes CASSPTGGPLDEQFF.

V usage is TRBV9 and J usage is TRBJ2-2, with a tentative D call TRBD1 (5 bases). V dropped 0 bases and J dropped 1 base, with 7 bases sitting between them. Looked up from germline, CDR1 is SGDLS and CDR2 is YYNGEE. This CDR3 is built from 15 residues. The CDR3 coding sequence is TGTGCCAGCAGCGTAGAGCAGGGGAACACCGGGGAGCTGTTTTTT. It encodes CASSVEQGNTGELFF.

This clone was seen once. The V gene is TRBV7-9, the J gene TRBJ1-2; 9 nucleotides agree with TRBD1. Germline-derived CDR1 and CDR2 are SEHNR and FQNEAQ (reference sequence). The junction had 3 bases not matched to a gene; V was cut back by 5 bases and J by 2 bases. The CDR3 length is 14 residues. CDR3 coding DNA: TGTGCCAGCAGCAAGGGGACAGGGAACTATGGCTACACCTTC. Translating it yields CASSKGTGNYGYTF. The variable domain in full, with the rest retrieved from reference TRBV7-9 and TRBJ1-2, is DTGVSQNPRHKITKRGQNVTFRCDPISEHNRLYWYRQTLGQGPEFLTYFQNEAQLEKSRLLSDRFSAERPKGSFSTLEIQRTEQGDSAMYLCASSKGTGNYGYTFGSGTRLTVV.

The J gene is TRBJ2-6, the V gene TRBV7-8; 7 nucleotides agree with TRBD1. The V and J ends lost 5 bases and 2 bases, in that order; junction bases with no gene match: 3. Germline V gene data show CDR1 as SGHVS and CDR2 as FQNEAQ. This CDR3 region has 15 residues. The CDR3 region is CASSTGQPGANVLTF. CDR3 in DNA: TGTGCCAGCAGCACGGGACAGCCTGGGGCCAACGTCCTGACTTTC.

This clone was observed once. The rearrangement uses TRBV10-3 and TRBJ1-5; D call uncertain. Between the trimmed V and J ends, which lost 6 bases and 0 bases, there was a span of 6 bases. This CDR3 spans 13 amino acids. Germline V gene lookup returns CDR1 ENHRY and CDR2 SYGVKD. CDR3 in amino acids: CAIRQNSNQPQHF. Here the CDR3 DNA reads TGTGCCATCAGGCAGAATAGCAATCAGCCCCAGCATTTT.

This clone has more than one count but fewer than ten. The V and J genes are TRBV2 and TRBJ1-2, with 9 bases aligning to TRBD1. V dropped 6 bases and J dropped 8; count of bases not matched to a gene: 7. The V gene's germline CDR1 is SNHLY and CDR2 FYNNEI. The CDR3 is made up of 13 amino acids. The CDR3 sequence: CASSVQGAWGYTF. CDR3 DNA: TGTGCCAGCAGCGTACAGGGGGCTTGGGGCTACACCTTC.

The V call is TRBV29-1, the J call TRBJ1-2; D call uncertain. This CDR3 has 10 residues. The germline V and J ends were trimmed by 3 bases and 7 bases, with 6 bases remaining between them. Germline lookup yields CDR1 SQVTM and CDR2 ANQGSEA. CDR3 DNA sequence: TGCAGCGTTGATGAAGGTGGCTACACCTTC. Translating gives CSVDEGGYTF. The complete variable domain, with remaining parts taken from reference TRBV29-1 and TRBJ1-2, reads SAVISQKPSRDICQRGTSLTIQCQVDSQVTMMFWYRQQPGQSLTLIATANQGSEATYESGFVIDKFPISRPNLTFSTLTVSNMSPEDSSIYLCSVDEGGYTFGSGTRLTVV.

This chain joins TRBV5-1 and TRBJ1-3; 7 bases match TRBD1. V gave up 4 bases and J gave up 0 bases; unmatched junction bases: 7. The CDR3 runs to 16 residues. CDR1 is SGHRS and CDR2 is YFSETQ in the germline V gene. CDR3 DNA sequence: TGCGCCAGCAGCCCAATGGGACAGAGCTCTGGAAACACCATATATTTT. It is translated as CASSPMGQSSGNTIYF.

This chain connects TRBV7-8 to TRBJ2-1, with a weak D call TRBD1 (6 bases). The germline CDR1 and CDR2 sequences are SGHVS and FQNEAQ. The germline V and J ends were trimmed by 4 bases and 7 bases, with 11 bases remaining between them. The CDR3 is 13 amino acids. CDR3 sequence reads: CASSSERGNEQFF. CDR3 sequence (DNA): TGTGCCAGCAGCTCCGAGAGGGGGAATGAGCAGTTCTTC.

CDR3 sequence: CASSATSNTGELFF. CDR3 coding DNA: TGTGCCAGCAGCGCGACTTCGAACACCGGGGAGCTGTTTTTT. This chain links TRBV9 with TRBJ2-2; D is uncertain. Germline-derived CDR1 and CDR2 are SGDLS and YYNGEE. This CDR3 spans 14 amino acids. Between the trimmed V and J ends, which lost 3 bases and 0 bases, there was a span of 6 bases. Supplemented by reference TRBV9 and TRBJ2-2, the full variable domain reads DSGVTQTPKHLITATGQRVTLRCSPRSGDLSVYWYQQSLDQGLQFLIQYYNGEERAKGNILERFSAQQFPDLHSELNLSSLELGDSALYFCASSATSNTGELFFGEGSRLTVL.

V and J are TRBV14 and TRBJ2-5; TRBD1 aligns across 7 bases. Trimming took 2 bases from V and 1 from J; bases not matched to a gene: 4. The CDR3 is 15 residues long. Germline assignment: CDR1 SGHDN and CDR2 FVKESK. The CDR3 DNA reads as TGTGCCAGCAGCCAACCCCGACAGGGCCAAGAGACCCAGTACTTC. It is translated as CASSQPRQGQETQYF.

The chain is built from TRBV6-7 and TRBJ1-5; no reliable D call. TRBV6-7 counts as an open reading frame of uncertain function. The CDR3 spans 15 residues. Trimming cost V 5 bases and J 0 bases, with 11 bases left between them. CDR3 amino acids: CASSPDYNSNQPQHF. Here the CDR3 DNA reads TGTGCCAGCAGTCCGGATTATAATAGCAATCAGCCCCAGCATTTT.

This clone was observed a single time. The CDR3 is CASSLDSSGNEQYF. The CDR3 DNA follows: TGTGCCAGCAGCTTAGACTCGTCAGGGAACGAGCAGTACTTC. This chain links TRBV7-8 with TRBJ2-7; perhaps TRBD1 as D (5 bases). V was cut by 1 base and J by 5 bases, with 12 bases left in between. The CDR3 totals 14 residues. Germline CDR1 is SGHVS and CDR2 is FQNEAQ.